These T cell receptor beta chains were read from a single sample in a study of T cell responses to AZD1222 COVID-19 vaccine. The assay was immunoSEQ multiplex PCR, and TCRdb's table has in-frame clones only and misses some. This table holds 100,000 to 150,000 clones, about 90% found once. The material was peripheral blood, obtained on day 0 of AZD1222 vaccination. The receptors derive from an adult in good health. Each CDR3 is given without its conserved first and last residue. Fields, in order: V gene, CDR3 protein.

>TRBV19
ASSTPGALNTEAF
>TRBV6-5
ASSPPGGNTEAF
>TRBV28
ASSSTRGPGETQY
>TRBV12-3/TRBV12-4
ASSFEINQPQH
>TRBV15
ATSTGGMNEAF
>TRBV3-1/TRBV3-2
ASSQGQNPYEQY
>TRBV5-1
ASSSPGLQYHSSTDTQY
>TRBV4-1
ASSQGLAGGTDTQY
>TRBV19
ASTMLGLGQGVQPQH
>TRBV3-1/TRBV3-2
ASSPAGPRNEQF
>TRBV19
ASSGTGGYSNQPQH
>TRBV6-2/TRBV6-3
ASSMGLIYTQY
>TRBV5-5
ASSPLRTQPGELF
>TRBV5-1
ASSSQTPFSGNTIY
>TRBV7-2
ASSTRRDGELF
>TRBV19
ASSKGQGFGGETQY
>TRBV11-2
ASKGQGPTDTQY
>TRBV28
ASSLQGGNQPQH
>TRBV5-1
ASSLNSNSGNTIY
>TRBV7-2
ASSLQRLMNTEAF
>TRBV7-6
ASSSTTLAGPTGELF
>TRBV30
AWSTSGTDTQY
>TRBV30
AWGVLSYEQY
>TRBV7-9
ASSITGAYEQY
>TRBV3-1/TRBV3-2
ASSLGTEAF
>TRBV30
AWRSQDAGNTIY
>TRBV5-1
ASSQDSSNEKLF
>TRBV6-5
ASSPLTWDQPQH
>TRBV12-3/TRBV12-4
ASKVRVRDTQY
>TRBV5-1
ASSFGYEQY
>TRBV9
ASSSSLAGGETQY
>TRBV18
ASSPPGSLGTDTQY
>TRBV7-3
ASSWDRGQPQH
>TRBV6-6
ASSSTGIGGYEQY
>TRBV12-3/TRBV12-4
ASSFQTNEKLF
>TRBV7-2
ASSLAFQGVKTQY
>TRBV12-3/TRBV12-4
ASSFELARLF
>TRBV28
ASSSAHETQY
>TRBV12-3/TRBV12-4
ASQGAYEQY
>TRBV19
ASSKESLGSGNIQY
>TRBV6-5
ASSYIPGGEQY
>TRBV18
ASSPLSRGTEAF
>TRBV7-8
ASSPRTPDNYGYT
>TRBV18
ASSRFDGSDYEQY
>TRBV7-2
ASSRTGKNEKLF
>TRBV4-1
ASSPLDRRNNYGYT
>TRBV28
ASRRIVTDEQY